This T cell receptor (beta chain) was sequenced for a study of blood T cells in healthy people across ages. This clonotype was detected only once. CDR1 MNHEY and CDR2 SMNVEV come from the germline V gene (reference sequence). V lost 4 bases and J 4 bases, leaving 19 bases between the germline ends. CDR3 length equals 16 residues. It was with a sample-barcoded 5' primer and a J-beta primer mix that a second PCR of roughly 7 to 12 cycles was run. TCRdb called the 5' RACE reads again in MiXCR, with one record for every CDR3 protein. The profile covers roughly 800,000 distinct CDR3 sequences, with about 55% appearing a single time and about two fifths taken by the ten largest.

This clonotype originated in a man older than 75 in good health. The sequenced material came from blood. The chain carries TRBV27 and TRBJ1-1; no definite D call. The CDR3 is CASSSPPGRVSTEAFF. As DNA, the CDR3 is TGTGCCAGCAGTTCCCCCCCCGGGCGGGTGAGCACTGAAGCTTTCTTT.